These 5 T cell receptor beta chains were sequenced from one sample in a study of Ad26.COV2.S vaccination and SARS-CoV-2 variants. The data were produced by immunoSEQ multiplex PCR, yet TCRdb's version contains in-frame clones alone and is incomplete. This sample has 300,000 to 400,000 clones, with about 85% found just once. Treatment described: around 19 received Ad26.COV2.S at low or high dose, single or two shots; about five received placebo; per-sample allocation not given. Specimen acquisition occurred on day 63 following the initial vaccine or placebo injection. Sequencing was performed on peripheral blood, taken in a trial of Ad26.COV2.S vaccine versus placebo. These receptors originate from a person aged 18-65 years who received the Ad26.COV2.S COVID-19 vaccine or a placebo.

The chain is built from TRBV30 and TRBJ2-5; 16 bases align to TRBD2. CDR1 GTSNPN and CDR2 SVGIG come from the germline V gene (reference sequence). V gave up 7 bases and J gave up 5 bases; unmatched junction bases: 10. This CDR3 contains 16 residues. The CDR3, as DNA: TGTGCCTATAAGGGACTAGCGGGAGGGCCGTGGGAGACCCAGTACTTC. Encoded protein: CAYKGLAGGPWETQYF. Looking up the rest from reference TRBV30 and TRBJ2-5 gives the full variable domain: SQTIHQWPATLVQPVGSPLSLECTVEGTSNPNLYWYRQAAGRGLQLLFYSVGIGQISSEVPQNLSASRPQDRQFILSSKKLLLSDSGFYLCAYKGLAGGPWETQYFGPGTRLLVL.

V usage is TRBV19 and J usage is TRBJ2-1; tentatively, D is TRBD2 (6 bases). There are 16 residues in the CDR3. From germline, CDR1 is LNHDA and CDR2 SQIVND (reference sequence). V gave up 5 bases and J gave up 3 bases, with 17 bases separating them. CDR3 protein: CASSLQTRRVYNEQFF. CDR3 DNA sequence: TGTGCCAGTAGTCTCCAGACTAGGAGGGTCTACAATGAGCAGTTCTTC. Looking up the rest from reference TRBV19 and TRBJ2-1 gives the full variable domain: DGGITQSPKYLFRKEGQNVTLSCEQNLNHDAMYWYRQDPGQGLRLIYYSQIVNDFQKGDIAEGYSVSREKKESFPLTVTSAQKNPTAFYLCASSLQTRRVYNEQFFGPGTRLTVL.

The J gene is TRBJ2-3, the V gene TRBV29-1; no definite D call. This CDR3 contains 13 residues. CDR1 is SQVTM and CDR2 is ANQGSEA in the germline V gene. V lost 5 bases and J 1 base, leaving 10 bases between the germline ends. In DNA, the CDR3 is TGCAGCGTTCTCCCCCCGCGCACAGATACGCAGTATTTT. This gives the protein CSVLPPRTDTQYF.

V and J are TRBV28 and TRBJ2-7, with D possibly matching TRBD2 (5 bases). CDR1 and CDR2 (germline): MDHEN, SYDVKM. V was pared by 3 bases and J by 1 base, with 13 bases between. The CDR3 contains 15 residues. The CDR3 loop reads CASSFTSLASYEQYF. In nucleotides, the CDR3 is TGTGCCAGCAGTTTCACATCCCTAGCATCCTACGAGCAGTACTTC.

This chain uses TRBV27 with TRBJ1-6; D is uncertain. V dropped 2 bases and J dropped 3 bases, with 11 bases sitting between them. Per germline, CDR1 MNHEY and CDR2 SMNVEV (reference sequence). This CDR3 spans 16 amino acids. The CDR3 loop is CASSLKLNNYNSPLHF. The CDR3 DNA sequence: TGTGCCAGCAGTTTAAAGTTGAACAACTATAATTCACCCCTCCACTTT.